This T cell receptor (beta chain) was recorded in a study of T cells in Graves' hyperthyroidism and ophthalmopathy. As for the study in general: Peripheral blood was obtained at initial diagnosis, preceding any treatment. Study findings and constraints: Most expanded thyroid clonotypes above 0.001 also appeared in blood.

Uncontrolled infection, other autoimmune disease, pregnancy or lactation disqualified patients from enrolment. PBMCs were obtained from 10 ml fresh peripheral blood. V lost 10 bases and J lost 2, with 21 bases in between. This CDR3 contains 15 residues. CDR1 and CDR2 (germline): SNHLY, FYNNEI. RNA transcripts yielded amplified TCR beta CDR3 regions. Using the HTBI primer set, a first-round RT-PCR was run on the TCR CDR3. MiXCR was run by TCRdb on the multiplex PCR reads, yielding one entry per CDR3 protein. Of roughly 280,000 distinct CDR3 sequences in the sample, around 22% were seen once. With regard to this clonotype: Its antigen remains unidentified.

The sequencing input was blood. The chain is built from TRBV2 and TRBJ2-7, with D maybe TRBD1 (7 bases). The TCR originated in a man under 40 with Graves' ophthalmopathy. The CDR3 DNA reads TGTGCCAACACCGGGAGTTCAGGGGGGCCCTACGAGCAGTACTTC. Protein product: CANTGSSGGPYEQYF.